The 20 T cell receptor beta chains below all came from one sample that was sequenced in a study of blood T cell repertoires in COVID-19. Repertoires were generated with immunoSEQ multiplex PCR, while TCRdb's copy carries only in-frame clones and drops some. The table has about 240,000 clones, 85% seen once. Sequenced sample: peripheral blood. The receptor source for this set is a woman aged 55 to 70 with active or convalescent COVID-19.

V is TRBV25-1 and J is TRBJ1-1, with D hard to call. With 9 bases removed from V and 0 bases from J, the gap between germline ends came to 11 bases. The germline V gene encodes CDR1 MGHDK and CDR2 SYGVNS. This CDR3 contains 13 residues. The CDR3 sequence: CASATEMNTEAFF. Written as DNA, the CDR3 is TGTGCCAGTGCAACAGAGATGAACACTGAAGCTTTCTTT.

The CDR3 protein is CASRGDRYYGYTF. The CDR3 DNA follows: TGTGCCAGCAGGGGGGACAGGTACTATGGCTACACCTTC. This chain links TRBV28 with TRBJ1-2; 8 nucleotides line up with TRBD1. V gave up 6 bases and J gave up 3 bases; unmatched junction bases: 3. The V gene's germline CDR1 is MDHEN and CDR2 SYDVKM. This CDR3 is 13 amino acids long.

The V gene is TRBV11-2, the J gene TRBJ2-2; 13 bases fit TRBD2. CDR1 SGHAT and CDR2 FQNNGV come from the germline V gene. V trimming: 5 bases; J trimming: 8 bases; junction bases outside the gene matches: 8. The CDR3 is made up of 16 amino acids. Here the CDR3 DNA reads TGTGCCAGCAGCATGGGACTAGCGGGGAATGGAGGGGAGCTGTTTTTT. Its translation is CASSMGLAGNGGELFF.

CDR3 sequence (DNA): TGTGCCAGCAGCCAAGATCTAGACGAGCAGTACTTC. Translation: CASSQDLDEQYF. The chain joins TRBV3-1 (or the pseudogene TRBV3-2) to TRBJ2-7; unclear D gene. The CDR3 sequence is 12 residues long. The V gene's germline CDR1 is LGHDT and CDR2 YNNKEL (reference sequence). The V end lost 0 bases, the J end lost 5 bases, and 5 bases lay between the germline ends.

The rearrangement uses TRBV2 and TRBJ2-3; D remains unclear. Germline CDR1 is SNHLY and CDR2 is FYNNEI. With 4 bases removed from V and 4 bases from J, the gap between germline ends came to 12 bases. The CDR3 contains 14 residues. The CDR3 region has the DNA TGTGCCAGCAGTGTAACGTGGAGAGCAGATACGCAGTATTTT. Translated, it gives CASSVTWRADTQYF.

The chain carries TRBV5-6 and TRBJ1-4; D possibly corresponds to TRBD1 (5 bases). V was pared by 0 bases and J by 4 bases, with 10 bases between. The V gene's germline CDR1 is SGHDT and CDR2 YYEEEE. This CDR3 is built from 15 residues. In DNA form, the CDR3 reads TGTGCCAGCAGCTTGGTGTGGGGGGATAATGAAAAACTGTTTTTT. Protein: CASSLVWGDNEKLFF. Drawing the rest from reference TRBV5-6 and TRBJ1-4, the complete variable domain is DAGVTQSPTHLIKTRGQQVTLRCSPKSGHDTVSWYQQALGQGPQFIFQYYEEEERQRGNFPDRFSGHQFPNYSSELNVNALLLGDSALYLCASSLVWGDNEKLFFGSGTQLSVL.

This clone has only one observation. The CDR3 region is CASSPRGEADETQYF. CDR3 nucleotide sequence: TGTGCCAGCAGTCCCCGGGGGGAAGCGGACGAGACCCAGTACTTC. The V gene is TRBV28, the J gene TRBJ2-5; 7 positions agree with TRBD2. V was clipped by 5 bases and J by 5 bases; unmatched bases: 11. This CDR3 has 15 amino acids. The V gene's germline CDR1 is MDHEN and CDR2 SYDVKM.

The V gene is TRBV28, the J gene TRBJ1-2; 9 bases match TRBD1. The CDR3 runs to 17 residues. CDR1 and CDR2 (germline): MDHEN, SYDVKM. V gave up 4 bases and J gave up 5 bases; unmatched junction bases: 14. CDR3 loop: CASSSPSSGTGRYGYTF. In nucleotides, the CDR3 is TGTGCCAGCAGTTCGCCTTCGTCCGGGACAGGGAGATATGGCTACACCTTC.

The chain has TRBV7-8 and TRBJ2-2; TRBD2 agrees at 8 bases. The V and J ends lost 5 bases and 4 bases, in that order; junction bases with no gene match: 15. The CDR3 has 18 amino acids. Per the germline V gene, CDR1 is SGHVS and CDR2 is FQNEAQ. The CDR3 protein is CASSRRGGAGDGTGELFF. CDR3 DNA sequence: TGTGCCAGCAGCCGGAGAGGGGGAGCGGGGGACGGCACCGGGGAGCTGTTTTTT. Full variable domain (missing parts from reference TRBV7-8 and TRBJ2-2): GAGVSQSPRYKVAKRGQDVALRCDPISGHVSLFWYQQALGQGPEFLTYFQNEAQLDKSGLPSDRFFAERPEGSVSTLKIQRTQQEDSAVYLCASSRRGGAGDGTGELFFGEGSRLTVL.

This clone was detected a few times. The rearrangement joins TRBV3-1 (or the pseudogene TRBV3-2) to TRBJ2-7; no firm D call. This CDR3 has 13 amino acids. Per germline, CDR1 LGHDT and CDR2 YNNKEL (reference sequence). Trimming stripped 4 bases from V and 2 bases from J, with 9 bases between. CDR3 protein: CASSRAAAYEQYF. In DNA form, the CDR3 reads TGTGCCAGCAGCCGAGCCGCTGCCTACGAGCAGTACTTC.

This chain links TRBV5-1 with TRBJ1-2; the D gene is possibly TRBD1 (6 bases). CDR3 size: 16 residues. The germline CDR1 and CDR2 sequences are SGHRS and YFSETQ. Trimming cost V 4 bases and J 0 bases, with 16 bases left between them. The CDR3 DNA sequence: TGCGCCAGCAGCCCGGGAGGGACACAAACTAACTATGGCTACACCTTC. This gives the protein CASSPGGTQTNYGYTF.

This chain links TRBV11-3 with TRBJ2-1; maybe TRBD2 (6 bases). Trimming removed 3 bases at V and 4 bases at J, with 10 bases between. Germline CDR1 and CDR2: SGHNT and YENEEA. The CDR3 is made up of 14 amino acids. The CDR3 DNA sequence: TGTGCCAGCAGCTTCGGGGGACTTTACAATGAGCAGTTCTTC. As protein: CASSFGGLYNEQFF.

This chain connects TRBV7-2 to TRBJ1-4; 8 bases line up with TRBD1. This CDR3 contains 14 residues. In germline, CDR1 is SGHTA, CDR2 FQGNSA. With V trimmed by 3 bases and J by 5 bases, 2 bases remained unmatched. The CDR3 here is CASSLDRANEKLFF. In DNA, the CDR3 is TGTGCCAGCAGCTTGGACAGGGCGAATGAAAAACTGTTTTTT.

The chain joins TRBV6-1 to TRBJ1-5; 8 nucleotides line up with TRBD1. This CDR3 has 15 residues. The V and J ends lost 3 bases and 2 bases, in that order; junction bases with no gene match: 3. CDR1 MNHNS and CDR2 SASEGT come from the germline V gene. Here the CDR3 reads CASSERQGRNQPQHF. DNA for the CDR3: TGTGCCAGCAGTGAGCGACAGGGGCGCAATCAGCCCCAGCATTTT.

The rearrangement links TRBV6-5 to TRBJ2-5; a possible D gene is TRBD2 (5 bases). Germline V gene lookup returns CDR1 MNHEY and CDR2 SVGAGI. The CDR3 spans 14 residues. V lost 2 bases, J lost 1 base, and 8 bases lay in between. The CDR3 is CASSYGLLQETQYF. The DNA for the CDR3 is TGTGCCAGCAGTTACGGACTTCTCCAAGAGACCCAGTACTTC.

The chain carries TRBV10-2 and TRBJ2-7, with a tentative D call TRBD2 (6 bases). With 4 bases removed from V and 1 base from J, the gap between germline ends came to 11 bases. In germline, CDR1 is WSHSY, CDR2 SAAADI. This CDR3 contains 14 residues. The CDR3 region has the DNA TGCGCCAGCAGTGGTCTGGGGGGTTCCTACGAGCAGTACTTC. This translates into CASSGLGGSYEQYF.

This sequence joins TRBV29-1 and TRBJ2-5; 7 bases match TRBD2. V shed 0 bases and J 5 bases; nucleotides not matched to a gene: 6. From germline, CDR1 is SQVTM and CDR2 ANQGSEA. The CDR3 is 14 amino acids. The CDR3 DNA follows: TGCAGCGTTGAAGATCGGGCGGGAGTGGAGACCCAGTACTTC. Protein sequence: CSVEDRAGVETQYF.

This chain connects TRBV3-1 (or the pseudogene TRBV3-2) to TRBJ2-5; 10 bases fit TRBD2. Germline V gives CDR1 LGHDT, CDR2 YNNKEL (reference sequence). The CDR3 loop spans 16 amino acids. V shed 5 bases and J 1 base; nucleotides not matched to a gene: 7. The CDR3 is CASSFPSGGGQETQYF. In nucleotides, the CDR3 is TGTGCCAGCAGCTTCCCTAGCGGGGGTGGCCAAGAGACCCAGTACTTC.

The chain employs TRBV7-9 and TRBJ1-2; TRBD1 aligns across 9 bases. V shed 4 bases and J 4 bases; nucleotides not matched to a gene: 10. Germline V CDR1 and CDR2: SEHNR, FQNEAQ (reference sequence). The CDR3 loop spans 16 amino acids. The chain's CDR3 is CASSSLNRDRVYGYTF. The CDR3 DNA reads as TGTGCCAGCAGCTCCCTTAACCGGGACAGGGTCTATGGCTACACCTTC.

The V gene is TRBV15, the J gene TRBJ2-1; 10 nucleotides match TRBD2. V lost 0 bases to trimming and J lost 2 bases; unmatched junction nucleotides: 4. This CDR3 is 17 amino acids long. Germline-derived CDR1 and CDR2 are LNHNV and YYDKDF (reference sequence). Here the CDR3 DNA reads TGTGCCACCAGCAGAGACTTAACTAGCGGGGCCTACAATGAGCAGTTCTTC. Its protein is CATSRDLTSGAYNEQFF.